The subject of this entry is one T cell receptor (beta chain). Assay: immunoSEQ multiplex PCR; the TCRdb copy retains only in-frame clones and omits some. This sample yields 250,000 to 300,000 clones, of which approximately 91% are seen a single time; roughly 1.2% belongs to the top ten. This specimen comes from a study of blood T cell repertoires in COVID-19. Study in general: PBMCs, B-cell-depleted T cells, or T cells were the source of the cDNA or gDNA that made up the material.

Trimming stripped 3 bases from V and 2 bases from J, with 16 bases between. The CDR3 runs to 16 residues. Germline V gene data show CDR1 as LNHDA and CDR2 as SQIVND (reference sequence). Clinical histories supplied by participants themselves formed the basis of cohort assignment. The rearrangement joins TRBV19 to TRBJ1-1; D is perhaps TRBD1 (6 bases). The source material was PBMCs or T cells enriched from blood (not recorded which). The clonotype comes from a human donor in a cohort exposed to, infected with or recovered from COVID-19 (not recorded which). The donor label of this sample is uncertain. The CDR3 spells CASSIRAQGDNTEAFF. CDR3 DNA sequence: TGTGCCAGTAGTATCCGAGCACAGGGCGACAACACTGAAGCTTTCTTT.